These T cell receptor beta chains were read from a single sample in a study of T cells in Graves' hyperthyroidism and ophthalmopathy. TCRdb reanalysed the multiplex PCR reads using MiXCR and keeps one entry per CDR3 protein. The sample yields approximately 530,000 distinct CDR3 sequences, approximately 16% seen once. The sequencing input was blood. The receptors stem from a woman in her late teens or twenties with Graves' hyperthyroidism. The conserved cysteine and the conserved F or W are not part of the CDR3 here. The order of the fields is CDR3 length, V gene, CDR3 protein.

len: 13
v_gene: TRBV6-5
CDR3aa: ASSYSSDVTYEQY

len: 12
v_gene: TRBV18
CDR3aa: ASSPSGTSDSYT

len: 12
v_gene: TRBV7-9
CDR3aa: ASYRTSGKETQY

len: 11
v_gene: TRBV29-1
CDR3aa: SVVGASQETQY

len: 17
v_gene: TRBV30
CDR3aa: AWSVPLGTGAQGNQPQH

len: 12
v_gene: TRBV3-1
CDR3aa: ASSQDQWGTEAF

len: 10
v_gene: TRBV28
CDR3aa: ASSTGFNEQY

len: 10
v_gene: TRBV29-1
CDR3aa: SVGGNTGELF

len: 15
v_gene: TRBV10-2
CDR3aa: ASSAAQGGAALNEQF

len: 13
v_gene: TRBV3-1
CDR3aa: ASSHRGAAGEKLF

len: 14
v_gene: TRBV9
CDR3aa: ASSARRDREISEAF

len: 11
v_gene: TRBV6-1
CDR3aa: ASSYQMSGEQY

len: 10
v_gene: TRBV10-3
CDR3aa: AISEQGYGYT

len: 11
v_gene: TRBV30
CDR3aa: AWSRDSGNTIY

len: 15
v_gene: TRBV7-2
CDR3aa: ASSLSRASEWGYGYT

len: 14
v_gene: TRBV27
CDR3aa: ASSPRDRVDGNEQF

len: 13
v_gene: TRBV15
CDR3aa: ATSGEYGGGREQF

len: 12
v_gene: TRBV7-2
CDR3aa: ASSPSGSAPTQY

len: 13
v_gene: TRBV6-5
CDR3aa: ASSYWGSSYNEQL

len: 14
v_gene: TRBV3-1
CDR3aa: ASSQELAGGSETQY

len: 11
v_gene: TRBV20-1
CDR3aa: SARSRGSYEQY

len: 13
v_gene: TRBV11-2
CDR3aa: ASSLDRVWNTEAF

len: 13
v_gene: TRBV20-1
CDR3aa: SARDSYSGANVLT

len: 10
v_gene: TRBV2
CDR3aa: ASSEVGYEQF

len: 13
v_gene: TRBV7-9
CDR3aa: ASSLAGGNGNEQF

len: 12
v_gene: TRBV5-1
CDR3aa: ASSADRGPIEAF

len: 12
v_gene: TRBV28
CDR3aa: ASSLFGYTGELF

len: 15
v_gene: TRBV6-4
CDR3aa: ASSDSKRARRHNEQF

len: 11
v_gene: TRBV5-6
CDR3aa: ASRRERTGELF

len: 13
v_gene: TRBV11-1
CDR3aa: ASSPPSGRGETQY

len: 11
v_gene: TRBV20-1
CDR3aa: SARAKRNTEAF

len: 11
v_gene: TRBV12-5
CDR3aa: ASGLVGSDTQY

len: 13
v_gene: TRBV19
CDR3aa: ASSRSDTYNSPLH

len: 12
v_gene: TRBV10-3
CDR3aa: AISDRGSTDTQY

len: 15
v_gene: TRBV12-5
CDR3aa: ASGLRVWGMVTDTQY

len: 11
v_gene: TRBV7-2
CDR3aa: ASSLVRGSEQY

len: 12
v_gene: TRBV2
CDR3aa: ASSPFQMNTEAF

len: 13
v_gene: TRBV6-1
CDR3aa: ASRLYDSVYQPQH

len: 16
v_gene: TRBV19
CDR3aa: ASSTQDIYTRDADTQY

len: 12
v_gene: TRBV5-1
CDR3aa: ASIGDSQSGELF

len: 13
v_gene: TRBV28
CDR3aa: AISYIDPHQETQY

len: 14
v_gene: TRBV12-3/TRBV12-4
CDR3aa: ASSPLQGARGTEAF

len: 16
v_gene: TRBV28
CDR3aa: ASSPGWAGPDSNQPQH

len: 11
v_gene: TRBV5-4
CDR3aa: ASSWDFTDTQY

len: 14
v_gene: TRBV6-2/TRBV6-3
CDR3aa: ASSYPDLANQETQY

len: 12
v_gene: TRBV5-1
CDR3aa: ASSDGRNNNEQF

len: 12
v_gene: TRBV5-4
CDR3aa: ASSLGRPNYEQY

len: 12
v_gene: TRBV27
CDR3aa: ASAWGAGYTEAF

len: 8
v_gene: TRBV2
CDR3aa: ASREKGYT

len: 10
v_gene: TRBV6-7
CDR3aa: ASSAGSPLLH

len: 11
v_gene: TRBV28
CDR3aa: ASNSFWGDGYT

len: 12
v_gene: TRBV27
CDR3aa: ASSSGTIYTEAF

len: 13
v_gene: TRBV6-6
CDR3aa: ASSYGGFGNQPQH

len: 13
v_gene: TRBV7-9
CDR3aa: ASSLGLGANYGYT

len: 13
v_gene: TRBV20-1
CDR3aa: SAPWVGTGHDEQY